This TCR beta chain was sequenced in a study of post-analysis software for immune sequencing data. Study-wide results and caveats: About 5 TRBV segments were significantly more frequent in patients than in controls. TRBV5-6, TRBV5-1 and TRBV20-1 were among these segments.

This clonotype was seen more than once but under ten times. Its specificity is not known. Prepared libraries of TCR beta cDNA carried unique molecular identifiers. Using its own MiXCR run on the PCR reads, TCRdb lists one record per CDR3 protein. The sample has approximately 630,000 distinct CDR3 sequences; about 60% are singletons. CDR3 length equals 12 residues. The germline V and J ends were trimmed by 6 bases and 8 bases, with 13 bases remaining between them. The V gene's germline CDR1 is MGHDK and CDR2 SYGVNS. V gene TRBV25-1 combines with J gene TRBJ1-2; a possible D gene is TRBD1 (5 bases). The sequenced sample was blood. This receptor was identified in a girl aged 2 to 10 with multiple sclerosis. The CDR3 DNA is TGTGCCAGCAGGGGGGGATCTGGGGGCTACACCTTC. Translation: CASRGGSGGYTF.